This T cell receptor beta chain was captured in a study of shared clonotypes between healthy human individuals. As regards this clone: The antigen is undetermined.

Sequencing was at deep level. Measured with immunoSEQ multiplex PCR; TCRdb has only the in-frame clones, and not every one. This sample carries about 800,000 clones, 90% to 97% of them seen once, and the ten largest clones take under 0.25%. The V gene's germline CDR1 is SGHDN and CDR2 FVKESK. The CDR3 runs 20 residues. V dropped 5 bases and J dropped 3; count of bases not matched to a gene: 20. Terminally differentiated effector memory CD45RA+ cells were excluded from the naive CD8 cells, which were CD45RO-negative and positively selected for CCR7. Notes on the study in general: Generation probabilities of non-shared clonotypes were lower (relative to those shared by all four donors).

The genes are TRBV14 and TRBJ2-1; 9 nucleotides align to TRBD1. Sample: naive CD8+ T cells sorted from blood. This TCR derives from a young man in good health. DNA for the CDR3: TGTGCCAGCAGCGCGACCTACCGGGACAGGGACCTCCGAGTCTACAATGAGCAGTTCTTC. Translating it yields CASSATYRDRDLRVYNEQFF.